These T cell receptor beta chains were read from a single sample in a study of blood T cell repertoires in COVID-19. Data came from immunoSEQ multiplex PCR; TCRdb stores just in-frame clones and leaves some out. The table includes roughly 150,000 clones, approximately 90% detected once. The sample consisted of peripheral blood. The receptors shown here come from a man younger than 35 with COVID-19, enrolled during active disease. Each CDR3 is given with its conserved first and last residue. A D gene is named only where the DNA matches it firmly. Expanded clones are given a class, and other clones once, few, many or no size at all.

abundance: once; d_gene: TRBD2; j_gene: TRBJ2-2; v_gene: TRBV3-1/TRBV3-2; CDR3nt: TGTGCCAGCAGCCAACCTAGCGGGGCCCTCACCGGGGAGCTGTTTTTT; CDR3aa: CASSQPSGALTGELFF
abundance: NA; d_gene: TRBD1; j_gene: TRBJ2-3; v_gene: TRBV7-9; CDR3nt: TGTGCCAGCAGTTTATATTTCCGGGACAGGGGCACAGATACGCAGTATTTT; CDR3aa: CASSLYFRDRGTDTQYF
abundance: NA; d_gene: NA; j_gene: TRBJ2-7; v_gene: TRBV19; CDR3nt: TGTGCCAGTAGTATCGGGCAGGGCTCTTGGGAGCAGTACTTC; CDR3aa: CASSIGQGSWEQYF
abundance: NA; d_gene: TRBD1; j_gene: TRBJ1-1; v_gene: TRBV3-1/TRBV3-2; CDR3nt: TGTGCCAGCAGCCAATCTACCGGGACAGGGGGTATCGGAGCTTTCTTT; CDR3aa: CASSQSTGTGGIGAFF
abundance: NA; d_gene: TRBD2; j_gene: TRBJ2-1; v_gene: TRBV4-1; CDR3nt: TGCGCCAGCAGCCAAGCGCTAGCGGGAAAGGGGTACAATGAGCAGTTCTTC; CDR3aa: CASSQALAGKGYNEQFF
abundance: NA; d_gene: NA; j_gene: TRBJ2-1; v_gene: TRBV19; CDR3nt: TGTGCCAGTAGGGTTGGGCTCCTTGTGGATAGTGGTGAGCAGTTCTTC; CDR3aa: CASRVGLLVDSGEQFF
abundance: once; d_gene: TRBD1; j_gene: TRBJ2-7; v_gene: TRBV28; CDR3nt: TGTGCCAGCAGTTACACCCGACAGGGGGGATACGAGCAGTACTTC; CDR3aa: CASSYTRQGGYEQYF
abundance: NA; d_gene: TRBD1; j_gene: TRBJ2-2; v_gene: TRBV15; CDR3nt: TGTGCCACCACCTGGGACAGTATCACCGGGGAGCTGTTTTTT; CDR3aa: CATTWDSITGELFF
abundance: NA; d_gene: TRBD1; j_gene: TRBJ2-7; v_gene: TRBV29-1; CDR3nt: TGCAGCGCAGGGACAGGGTCCTACGAGCAGTACTTC; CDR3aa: CSAGTGSYEQYF
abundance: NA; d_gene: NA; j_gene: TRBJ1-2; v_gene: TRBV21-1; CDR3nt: TGTGCCAGCAGCAAAGTTGGGCAGGTGAACTATGGCTACACCTTC; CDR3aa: CASSKVGQVNYGYTF